The 20 T cell receptor beta chains listed next were all sequenced from one sample in a study of neurological immune-mediated disorders. TCRdb passed the 5' RACE reads through MiXCR, listing each CDR3 protein once. The sample holds 70,000 or so distinct CDR3 sequences, 2.5% to 4% seen once. The specimen sequenced was PBMCs. These receptors came from a woman aged 45-59 years with multiple sclerosis.

Ten or more counts support this clonotype. This rearrangement joins TRBV7-8 to TRBJ2-3; 10 nucleotides align to TRBD2. This CDR3 comprises 15 residues. V dropped 3 bases and J dropped 4; count of bases not matched to a gene: 4. Germline CDR1 is SGHVS and CDR2 is FQNEAQ. CDR3 DNA: TGTGCCAGCAGCTTCGAGCGGGGGGGTGCAGATACGCAGTATTTT. Amino acids: CASSFERGGADTQYF.

This clonotype has ten or more counts. V gene TRBV10-3 combines with J gene TRBJ1-1, with 8 nucleotides matching TRBD1. The junction had 6 bases not matched to a gene; V was cut back by 4 bases and J by 11 bases. This CDR3 has 12 amino acids. From germline, CDR1 is ENHRY and CDR2 SYGVKD. As DNA, the CDR3 is TGTGCCATCAGTGCAGGGGGCGGTCGGGCTTTCTTT. Protein product: CAISAGGGRAFF.

This clonotype was picked up many times. The chain carries TRBV5-5 and TRBJ2-2; possibly TRBD2 for D (7 bases). The CDR3 runs 14 residues. The germline V and J ends were trimmed by 7 bases and 4 bases, with 14 bases remaining between them. Germline values: CDR1 SGHKS, CDR2 YYEKEE (reference sequence). The CDR3 region is CASALGGATGELFF. The CDR3 nucleotides are TGTGCCAGCGCCTTAGGGGGGGCCACCGGGGAGCTGTTTTTT.

This clonotype was picked up many times. The gene calls are TRBV7-2 and TRBJ2-5; 7 bases align to TRBD1. This CDR3 is 12 amino acids long. V lost 5 bases, J lost 9 bases, and 6 bases stayed unmatched. The germline gives CDR1 SGHTA, CDR2 FQGNSA. This CDR3 is CASSPTGKAQYF. CDR3 DNA: TGTGCCAGCAGCCCGACAGGGAAAGCCCAGTACTTC.

This clonotype was counted many times. V and J are TRBV28 and TRBJ2-1; D may be TRBD1 or TRBD2 (7 bases each). This CDR3 is 14 amino acids long. The germline V gene encodes CDR1 MDHEN and CDR2 SYDVKM. Trimming stripped 11 bases from V and 4 bases from J, with 18 bases between. CDR3 in DNA: TGTGCCTGTTCAGGGGGGGGGTTTTACAATGAGCAGTTCTTC. Protein product: CACSGGGFYNEQFF.

This clonotype was detected many times. The gene calls are TRBV5-6 and TRBJ1-4; tentative D call: TRBD1 (5 bases). Germline CDR1 reads SGHDT; CDR2 reads YYEEEE. V lost 2 bases, J lost 10 bases, and 12 bases lay in between. This CDR3 comprises 13 residues. CDR3 residues: CASSFPGTVKLFF. DNA of the CDR3: TGTGCCAGCAGCTTTCCCGGGACTGTAAAACTGTTTTTT.

This clonotype showed up many times. The V and J genes are TRBV19 and TRBJ2-5; D gene unclear. Germline V lookup: CDR1 LNHDA, CDR2 SQIVND (reference sequence). V was shortened by 5 bases and J by 3 bases, with 13 bases between the two germline ends. This CDR3 is built from 14 residues. In DNA form, the CDR3 reads TGTGCCAGTAGTCCCAACGGAGTGAAAGAGACCCAGTACTTC. Protein: CASSPNGVKETQYF.

This clonotype was found many times. V is TRBV6-6 and J is TRBJ1-5; 10 bases agree with TRBD1. The junction had 11 bases not matched to a gene; V was cut back by 10 bases and J by 2 bases. CDR1 and CDR2 (germline): MNHNY, SVGAGI (reference sequence). The CDR3 sequence is 16 residues long. CDR3 DNA: TGTGCCACCGGAGACAGGGGGCGTTTGCGCAATCAGCCCCAGCATTTT. Encoded protein: CATGDRGRLRNQPQHF.

With regard to this clonotype: A much more abundant neighbour one base away suggests this may be a read error. V usage is TRBV28 and J usage is TRBJ2-4, with D perhaps TRBD1 (6 bases). Germline lookup yields CDR1 MDHEN and CDR2 SYDVKM. The CDR3 covers 13 residues. For the CDR3, the DNA is TGTGCCAGCATTGACAGGACCAAAAAAATTCAGTACTTC. It yields the protein CASIDRTKKIQYF.

In this sample, this clonotype turned up many times. The genes are TRBV7-2 and TRBJ2-4, with 8 positions matching TRBD2. V was pared by 5 bases and J by 5 bases, with 8 bases of the junction left unmatched. This CDR3 comprises 15 residues. Germline CDR1 SGHTA, CDR2 FQGNSA. The CDR3 DNA reads as TGTGCCAGCAGCCCGCAGGGCGGGGGGCAAAACATTCAGTACTTC. This encodes CASSPQGGGQNIQYF.

In this sample, this clonotype turned up many times. This sequence joins TRBV5-1 and TRBJ2-7; D is tentatively TRBD1 or TRBD2 (5 bases each). The CDR3 covers 15 residues. Trimming shortened V by 2 bases and J by 2 bases, and 14 bases separated the two germline ends. Germline CDR1 and CDR2: SGHRS and YFSETQ. CDR3 sequence reads: CASSFEGLRTYEQYF. The CDR3 DNA sequence: TGCGCCAGCAGCTTCGAGGGGTTGAGGACCTACGAGCAGTACTTC.

This clonotype was seen many times. V gene TRBV5-1 combines with J gene TRBJ1-2; tentatively, D is TRBD1 (6 bases). Trimming removed 0 bases at V and 1 base at J, with 10 bases between. The germline gives CDR1 SGHRS, CDR2 YFSETQ. The CDR3 consists of 15 residues. In DNA form, the CDR3 reads TGCGCCAGCAGCTTGGACGGGGGGCATAACTATGGCTACACCTTC. Translated: CASSLDGGHNYGYTF.

The sample holds many counts of this clonotype. This chain joins TRBV18 and TRBJ2-1; 9 bases match TRBD2. V gave up 3 bases and J gave up 4 bases; unmatched junction bases: 13. The CDR3 loop spans 18 amino acids. In germline, CDR1 is KGHSH, CDR2 LQKENI. CDR3: CASSPFLTSGSQYNEQFF. CDR3 in DNA: TGTGCCAGCTCACCGTTTCTGACTAGCGGAAGCCAATACAATGAGCAGTTCTTC. The complete variable domain, with remaining parts taken from reference TRBV18 and TRBJ2-1, reads NAGVMQNPRHLVRRRGQEARLRCSPMKGHSHVYWYRQLPEEGLKFMVYLQKENIIDESGMPKERFSAEFPKEGPSILRIQQVVRGDSAAYFCASSPFLTSGSQYNEQFFGPGTRLTVL.

This clonotype occurred many times. The gene calls are TRBV20-1 and TRBJ2-2; D gene unclear. This CDR3 has 14 amino acids. Germline lookup yields CDR1 DFQATT and CDR2 SNEGSKA (reference sequence). Trimming left V 3 bases short and J 4 bases short, with 12 bases between. CDR3 amino acids: CSARRGGFTGELFF. Written as DNA, the CDR3 is TGCAGTGCTAGGCGCGGTGGGTTCACCGGGGAGCTGTTTTTT.

This clonotype was recorded many times. The chain employs TRBV6-2 or TRBV6-3 and TRBJ1-6, with D perhaps TRBD1 (6 bases). Germline assignment: CDR1 MNHEY and CDR2 SVGEGT. The CDR3 loop spans 14 amino acids. With 6 bases removed from V and 10 bases from J, the gap between germline ends came to 16 bases. The CDR3 sequence: CASREGGRYSPLHF. The CDR3 DNA follows: TGTGCCAGCAGGGAGGGGGGCCGGTACTCACCCCTCCACTTT.

There are many counts of this clonotype. The V and J genes are TRBV4-3 and TRBJ2-1; 7 bases line up with TRBD1. CDR3 size: 16 residues. The V segment lost 1 base and the J segment 4 bases; nucleotides outside the gene matches: 7. Germline CDR1 LGHNA, CDR2 YSLEER. CDR3 in amino acids: CASSQAVGQTYNEQFF. The DNA for the CDR3 is TGCGCCAGCAGCCAAGCCGTGGGACAGACATACAATGAGCAGTTCTTC.

This clonotype was picked up many times. The chain has TRBV7-9 and TRBJ2-7, with D possibly TRBD1 on 6 matching bases. Trimming took 3 bases from V and 7 from J, leaving 13 bases between them. Germline CDR1 SEHNR, CDR2 FQNEAQ (reference sequence). The CDR3 is 13 residues long. This CDR3 is CASSFYRVGEQYF. The CDR3 DNA reads TGTGCCAGCAGCTTCTACAGGGTTGGGGAGCAGTACTTC.

This clonotype was recorded many times. V gene TRBV5-5 combines with J gene TRBJ2-1; D is ambiguous. The CDR3 is 14 amino acids. V was pared by 4 bases and J by 0 bases, with 8 bases between. Looked up from germline, CDR1 is SGHKS and CDR2 is YYEKEE (reference sequence). CDR3 in DNA: TGTGCCAGCAGCCCGATAAGCTCCTACAATGAGCAGTTCTTC. Its protein product is CASSPISSYNEQFF.

This clonotype was observed at least ten times. The chain is built from TRBV5-1 and TRBJ1-5; D is unresolved. Germline V gene data show CDR1 as SGHRS and CDR2 as YFSETQ. The CDR3 has 15 residues. V gave up 2 bases and J gave up 0 bases, with 9 bases separating them. As DNA, the CDR3 is TGCGCCAGCAGCTTAAACCACGGTAGCAATCAGCCCCAGCATTTT. It yields the protein CASSLNHGSNQPQHF.

This clonotype was seen ten or more times. This chain uses TRBV20-1 with TRBJ2-4; 8 bases are shared with TRBD1. This CDR3 has 15 residues. In germline, CDR1 is DFQATT, CDR2 SNEGSKA (reference sequence). The ends lost 4 bases at V and 8 bases at J; junction bases unmatched: 13. CDR3 sequence (DNA): TGCAGTGCTACACACTCCAGGGGGCGTACGGACATTCAGTACTTC. As protein: CSATHSRGRTDIQYF.